This T cell receptor (beta chain) was profiled in a study of technical replicates of blood from a handful of donors (dated by TCRdb to 2015 to 2018). The library was built by means of the immunoSEQ multiplex PCR assay. Not all clones reach the TCRdb copy of this immuneACCESS table, which keeps in-frame sequences only. Checked studies attribute under half of the gap to unresolved V genes and leave the rest unexplained. For this sample the table gives over 50,000 clones, of which roughly 92% were detected only once. The ten most abundant clones make up roughly 4.2% of the sample. Compared with germline, V lacks 4 bases and J lacks 1 base; bases without a gene match: 10. The CDR3 measures 16 amino acids from cysteine to phenylalanine. The retained sequence is limited to the CDR3, 48 bases, with the frame set at the first base. As encoded in the germline V gene, CDR1 is SGHRS while CDR2 is YFSETQ. This clone has only one observation. The clone's antigen remains unknown. Base qualities were left out, and no much larger clone turns up one base away.

The rearrangement combines TRBV5-1 with TRBJ2-5; 7 bases in between match TRBD1. This receptor was obtained from a human donor in good health. Some clones in this sample may be carry-over from other donors' samples. The sample taken for sequencing was PBMCs. The CDR3 amino acid sequence is: CASSRALTGTQETQYF. The DNA sequence is given as TGCGCCAGCAGCCGGGCACTGACAGGGACCCAAGAGACCCAGTACTTC.